The 29 T cell receptor beta chains below were found in one sample sequenced in a study of shared clonotypes between healthy human individuals. Generated by immunoSEQ multiplex PCR, the TCRdb table keeps only in-frame clones and is missing some. The table shows nearly 1,000,000 clones, with 76% occurring only once. The sequencing input was memory CD4+ T cells sorted from blood. Subset indicated: CD45RA-negative fraction. The receptors were sampled from a man aged 18 to 29 in good health.

This chain joins TRBV19 and TRBJ2-3; the D gene is possibly TRBD2 (5 bases). CDR3 size: 14 residues. The germline CDR1 and CDR2 sequences are LNHDA and SQIVND (reference sequence). Deletions cut 5 bases from V and 4 bases from J, with 13 bases between. CDR3 residues: CASSQNPGADTQYF. The CDR3 region has the DNA TGTGCCAGTAGTCAAAACCCCGGGGCAGATACGCAGTATTTT. Full variable domain (rest looked up from reference TRBV19 and TRBJ2-3): DGGITQSPKYLFRKEGQNVTLSCEQNLNHDAMYWYRQDPGQGLRLIYYSQIVNDFQKGDIAEGYSVSREKKESFPLTVTSAQKNPTAFYLCASSQNPGADTQYFGPGTRLTVL.

This chain uses TRBV7-9 with TRBJ2-2; D is ambiguous. Trimming took off 4 bases at V and 5 bases at J, with 17 bases between the two ends. This CDR3 contains 16 residues. Germline assignment: CDR1 SEHNR and CDR2 FQNEAQ (reference sequence). The CDR3 DNA reads as TGTGCCAGCAGCTGGATTAGCTATACAAGGACCGGGGAGCTGTTTTTT. This encodes CASSWISYTRTGELFF.

This clone came up a few times. The chain employs TRBV7-9 and TRBJ2-2; D may be TRBD2 (6 bases). The germline V gene encodes CDR1 SEHNR and CDR2 FQNEAQ (reference sequence). The V end lost 7 bases, the J end lost 1 base, and 19 bases lay between the germline ends. This CDR3 spans 17 amino acids. CDR3 amino acids: CASTPLLRRGNTGELFF. DNA for the CDR3: TGTGCCAGCACCCCTCTCCTGAGGCGGGGGAACACCGGGGAGCTGTTTTTT.

The chain joins TRBV5-1 to TRBJ2-7; 9 bases align to TRBD1. This CDR3 region has 14 residues. Per germline, CDR1 SGHRS and CDR2 YFSETQ. After removal of 2 bases from V and 7 bases from J, the junction contained 7 bases not matched to a gene. The CDR3 DNA reads as TGCGCCAGCAGCTTAGGGGACAGGGCGGGGGAGCAGTACTTC. This encodes CASSLGDRAGEQYF.

The chain has TRBV5-1 and TRBJ2-2; D is possibly TRBD1 or TRBD2 (7 bases each). The CDR3 spans 15 residues. V lost 0 bases and J lost 6, with 12 bases in between. CDR1 and CDR2 from the germline V gene are SGHRS and YFSETQ. The CDR3 DNA reads as TGCGCCAGCAGCTTGGAGACAGGGAGGGCCGGGGAGCTGTTTTTT. Translated: CASSLETGRAGELFF.

This clone came up once. Within the sample, other DNA sequences also encode this same CDR3. The V gene is TRBV10-2, the J gene TRBJ1-2; D is undetermined. Trimming took off 3 bases at V and 0 bases at J, with 5 bases between the two ends. Germline V gene lookup returns CDR1 WSHSY and CDR2 SAAADI. The CDR3 sequence is 13 residues long. Here the CDR3 reads CASSDGANYGYTF. The CDR3 coding sequence is TGCGCCAGCAGTGACGGAGCTAACTATGGCTACACCTTC.

The chain employs TRBV7-2 and TRBJ2-7, with D unclear. CDR1 and CDR2 (germline): SGHTA, FQGNSA. The CDR3 runs to 14 residues. V lost 1 base and J 0 bases, leaving 7 bases between the germline ends. CDR3 DNA sequence: TGTGCCAGCAGCTTAGGGGTCCGCTCCTACGAGCAGTACTTC. Encoded protein: CASSLGVRSYEQYF. The full variable domain, with the rest looked up from reference TRBV7-2 and TRBJ2-7, is GAGVSQSPSNKVTEKGKDVELRCDPISGHTALYWYRQSLGQGLEFLIYFQGNSAPDKSGLPSDRFSAERTGGSVSTLTIQRTQQEDSAVYLCASSLGVRSYEQYFGPGTRLTVT.

As DNA, the CDR3 is TGTGCCAGCAGCCCACCGACAGAAAAGTTGTTTTTT. It codes for CASSPPTEKLFF. The chain has TRBV7-9 and TRBJ1-4; possible D gene TRBD1, 5 bases. Between the trimmed V and J ends, which lost 5 bases and 15 bases, there was a span of 16 bases. The CDR3 length is 12 residues. CDR1 and CDR2 (germline): SEHNR, FQNEAQ (reference sequence). Full variable domain (rest looked up from reference TRBV7-9 and TRBJ1-4): DTGVSQNPRHKITKRGQNVTFRCDPISEHNRLYWYRQTLGQGPEFLTYFQNEAQLEKSRLLSDRFSAERPKGSFSTLEIQRTEQGDSAMYLCASSPPTEKLFFGSGTQLSVL.

This clone has a handful of counts. The chain links TRBV10-1 to TRBJ1-1; D is undetermined. The V end was cut by 6 bases, the J end by 0 bases, with 8 bases between. This CDR3 spans 13 amino acids. Germline lookup yields CDR1 WNHNN and CDR2 SYGVQD (reference sequence). The CDR3 region has the DNA TGCGCCAGCAGGGCCGGGGTGAACACTGAAGCTTTCTTT. It translates to CASRAGVNTEAFF.

The V and J genes are TRBV5-1 and TRBJ2-6, with TRBD1 matching over 7 bases. The J segment lost 1 base and the V segment lost 4 bases, leaving 14 bases of the junction unmatched. CDR3 size: 19 residues. The germline gives CDR1 SGHRS, CDR2 YFSETQ. The CDR3: CASSQGDTQMGSGANVLTF. The DNA for the CDR3 is TGCGCCAGCAGCCAGGGGGACACCCAGATGGGTTCTGGGGCCAACGTCCTGACTTTC.

The chain recombines TRBV6-6 with TRBJ2-2, with 7 nucleotides matching TRBD1. The CDR3 is 14 residues long. Trimming cost V 6 bases and J 5 bases; bases outside gene matches: 6. CDR1 and CDR2 from the germline V gene are MNHNY and SVGAGI (reference sequence). The CDR3 DNA reads as TGTGCCAGCAGAAAGACAGGGATGACCGGGGAGCTGTTTTTT. Its translation: CASRKTGMTGELFF.

The V call is TRBV6-5, the J call TRBJ1-3, with D maybe TRBD1 (5 bases). The CDR3 spans 15 residues. The V gene's germline CDR1 is MNHEY and CDR2 SVGAGI. Trimming removed 6 bases at V and 4 bases at J, with 16 bases between. CDR3 nucleotide sequence: TGTGCCAGCAGCCCCGGGGGGATCGCCGGAAACACCATATATTTT. It codes for CASSPGGIAGNTIYF.

Here the CDR3 reads CATSRVSTGLDTIYF. The CDR3 DNA sequence: TGTGCCACCAGCAGGGTTTCGACAGGGCTGGACACCATATATTTT. The rearrangement joins TRBV15 to TRBJ1-3; 7 nucleotides agree with TRBD1. V dropped 3 bases and J dropped 8; count of bases not matched to a gene: 10. The CDR3 loop spans 15 amino acids. The germline V gene has CDR1 LNHNV and CDR2 YYDKDF (reference sequence). The full variable domain, with the rest looked up from reference TRBV15 and TRBJ1-3, is DAMVIQNPRYQVTQFGKPVTLSCSQTLNHNVMYWYQQKSSQAPKLLFHYYDKDFNNEADTPDNFQSRRPNTSFCFLDIRSPGLGDTAMYLCATSRVSTGLDTIYFGEGSWLTVV.

This clone was detected only a few times. J is TRBJ2-2 and V is TRBV2, with D possibly being TRBD1 (5 bases). V lost 4 bases, J lost 2 bases, and 11 bases lay in between. Germline assignment: CDR1 SNHLY and CDR2 FYNNEI. There are 15 residues in the CDR3. The CDR3 coding sequence is TGTGCCAGCAGTGCCCGGACAACTAACACCGGGGAGCTGTTTTTT. As protein: CASSARTTNTGELFF.

This clone has a count of ten or more. The CDR3 loop reads CASSPWIAGSTDTQYF. The CDR3 region has the DNA TGTGCCAGCAGTCCCTGGATAGCGGGTAGCACAGATACGCAGTATTTT. V and J are TRBV28 and TRBJ2-3; 7 nucleotides line up with TRBD2. V was clipped by 5 bases and J by 0 bases; unmatched bases: 8. Germline CDR1 and CDR2: MDHEN and SYDVKM. The CDR3 totals 16 residues.

This clone was counted ten times or more. The chain links TRBV28 to TRBJ1-5; D is unclear. CDR1 and CDR2 (germline): MDHEN, SYDVKM. The CDR3 is 16 amino acids. The V end lost 5 bases, the J end lost 6 bases, and 20 bases lay between the germline ends. In nucleotides, the CDR3 is TGTGCCAGCAGTCCGTCGACGGGGAGTCGGAGTCAGCCCCAGCATTTT. The encoded protein is CASSPSTGSRSQPQHF.

This rearrangement joins TRBV5-1 to TRBJ1-1, with TRBD1 identical over 7 bases. Germline CDR1 SGHRS, CDR2 YFSETQ. The CDR3 has 14 residues. Trimming removed 2 bases from V and 4 bases from J; junction bases left unmatched: 5. In DNA form, the CDR3 reads TGCGCCAGCAGCTTTCAGGGGGGGTCCACTGAAGCTTTCTTT. This gives the protein CASSFQGGSTEAFF.

The chain is built from TRBV7-2 and TRBJ2-1; D remains ambiguous. CDR1 is SGHTA and CDR2 is FQGNSA in the germline V gene. CDR3 size: 14 residues. V was clipped by 6 bases and J by 2 bases, with 11 bases between them. This CDR3 reads CASSEAAAYNEQFF. In DNA, the CDR3 is TGTGCCAGCAGTGAGGCGGCCGCCTACAATGAGCAGTTCTTC.

The gene calls are TRBV9 and TRBJ1-4; possible D gene TRBD1, 6 bases. V dropped 10 bases and J dropped 4 bases, with 14 bases sitting between them. The germline CDR1 and CDR2 sequences are SGDLS and YYNGEE. The CDR3 loop spans 13 amino acids. The CDR3 sequence: CAPGERGNEKLFF. Here the CDR3 DNA reads TGTGCCCCAGGGGAACGAGGTAATGAAAAACTGTTTTTT.

The chain employs TRBV11-3 and TRBJ1-2; the D is unclear. This CDR3 contains 17 residues. V was shortened by 2 bases and J by 6 bases, with 22 bases between the two germline ends. CDR1 SGHNT and CDR2 YENEEA come from the germline V gene. CDR3 residues: CASSLPTSAWQADGYTF. The CDR3 DNA reads as TGTGCCAGCAGCTTACCCACTTCGGCCTGGCAGGCGGATGGCTACACCTTC.

The V and J genes are TRBV14 and TRBJ1-6; a weak D match, TRBD1 (6 bases). Germline CDR1 SGHDN, CDR2 FVKESK. V lost 2 bases to trimming and J lost 10 bases, with 9 bases between them. The CDR3 is 13 amino acids. CDR3 nucleotide sequence: TGTGCCAGCAGCCAACAGGGGCGCTCACCCCTCCACTTT. Translating gives CASSQQGRSPLHF.

There are a few counts of this clone. The chain's CDR3 is CAWTFRDRDTEAFF. CDR3 nucleotides: TGTGCCTGGACTTTCCGGGACAGGGACACTGAAGCTTTCTTT. V usage is TRBV30 and J usage is TRBJ1-1; TRBD1 matches at 9 bases. Germline assignment: CDR1 GTSNPN and CDR2 SVGIG (reference sequence). The junction had 6 bases not matched to a gene; V was cut back by 4 bases and J by 3 bases. The CDR3 loop spans 14 amino acids.

CDR3 DNA: TGTGCCAGTAGTGGGACGACAGGGTCGGACACCGGGGAGCTGTTTTTT. The encoded protein is CASSGTTGSDTGELFF. The gene calls are TRBV19 and TRBJ2-2; 7 bases align to TRBD1. The V gene's germline CDR1 is LNHDA and CDR2 SQIVND (reference sequence). V lost 5 bases, J lost 3 bases, and 9 bases stayed unmatched. This CDR3 is built from 16 residues.

This chain uses TRBV28 with TRBJ2-5, with 11 nucleotides matching TRBD2. Germline V gene lookup returns CDR1 MDHEN and CDR2 SYDVKM. After removal of 5 bases from V and 5 bases from J, the junction contained 13 bases not matched to a gene. The CDR3 runs to 17 residues. CDR3 residues: CASSPPGLAVTGETQYF. The CDR3 region has the DNA TGTGCCAGCAGTCCGCCGGGACTAGCGGTTACCGGGGAGACCCAGTACTTC.

This clone has more than one count but fewer than ten. The chain is built from TRBV5-1 and TRBJ2-5; TRBD2 aligns across 8 bases. The length of the CDR3 is 16 residues. CDR1 and CDR2 (germline): SGHRS, YFSETQ. J lost 7 bases, V lost 4 bases, and 15 bases had no gene match. CDR3 sequence: CASSTSAQRGPGTQYF. CDR3 DNA: TGCGCCAGCAGCACCTCAGCCCAGCGGGGGCCCGGGACCCAGTACTTC. Full variable domain (rest looked up from reference TRBV5-1 and TRBJ2-5): KAGVTQTPRYLIKTRGQQVTLSCSPISGHRSVSWYQQTPGQGLQFLFEYFSETQRNKGNFPGRFSGRQFSNSRSEMNVSTLELGDSALYLCASSTSAQRGPGTQYFGPGTRLLVL.

This chain joins TRBV5-1 and TRBJ1-2, with D unresolved. The V end was cut by 2 bases, the J end by 4 bases, with 9 bases between. The CDR3 has 13 residues. Germline assignment: CDR1 SGHRS and CDR2 YFSETQ. CDR3 sequence: CASSFSESYGYTF. The CDR3 DNA is TGCGCCAGCAGCTTCTCTGAATCCTATGGCTACACCTTC.

This chain links TRBV14 with TRBJ1-6; D unclear. V was shortened by 1 base and J by 1 base, with 11 bases between the two germline ends. The length of the CDR3 is 17 residues. Germline CDR1 and CDR2: SGHDN and FVKESK. In DNA form, the CDR3 reads TGTGCCAGCAGCCAAGGGTCGTTCGGGTCCTATAATTCACCCCTCCACTTT. Translating it yields CASSQGSFGSYNSPLHF.

This clone occurred once. J is TRBJ2-7 and V is TRBV9; 7 bases agree with TRBD2. The V segment lost 2 bases and the J segment 5 bases; nucleotides outside the gene matches: 7. This CDR3 has 14 amino acids. Looked up from germline, CDR1 is SGDLS and CDR2 is YYNGEE. For the CDR3, the DNA is TGTGCCAGCAGCGTGGGGGGAGGGGACCACGAGCAGTACTTC. Protein: CASSVGGGDHEQYF.

Comment on this clone: Other nucleotide sequences from this sample produce the same CDR3. The chain employs TRBV30 and TRBJ1-3, with D hard to call. The germline V gene has CDR1 GTSNPN and CDR2 SVGIG (reference sequence). The CDR3 runs 13 residues. The V and J ends lost 0 bases and 4 bases respectively, with 7 bases between them. Here the CDR3 reads CAWSVTGGNTIYF. The CDR3 nucleotides read TGTGCCTGGAGTGTGACCGGCGGAAACACCATATATTTT.